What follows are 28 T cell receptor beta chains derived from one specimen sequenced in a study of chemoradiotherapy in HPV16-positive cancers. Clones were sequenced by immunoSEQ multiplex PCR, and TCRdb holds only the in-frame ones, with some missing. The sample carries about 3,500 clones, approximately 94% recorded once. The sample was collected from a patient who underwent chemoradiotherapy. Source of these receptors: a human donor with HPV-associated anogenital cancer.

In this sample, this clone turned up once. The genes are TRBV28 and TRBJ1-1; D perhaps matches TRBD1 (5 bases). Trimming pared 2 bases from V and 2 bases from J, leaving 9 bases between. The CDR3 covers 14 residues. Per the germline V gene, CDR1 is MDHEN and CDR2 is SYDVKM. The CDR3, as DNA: TGTGCCAGCAGTTTAGGGGGGTTAAACACTGAAGCTTTCTTT. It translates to CASSLGGLNTEAFF.

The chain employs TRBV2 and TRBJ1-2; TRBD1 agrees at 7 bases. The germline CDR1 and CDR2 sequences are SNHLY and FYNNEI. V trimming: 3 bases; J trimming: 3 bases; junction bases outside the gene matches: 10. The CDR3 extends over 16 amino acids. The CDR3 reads CASSETQTGSHYGYTF. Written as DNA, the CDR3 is TGTGCCAGCAGTGAGACGCAGACAGGGTCACACTATGGCTACACCTTC.

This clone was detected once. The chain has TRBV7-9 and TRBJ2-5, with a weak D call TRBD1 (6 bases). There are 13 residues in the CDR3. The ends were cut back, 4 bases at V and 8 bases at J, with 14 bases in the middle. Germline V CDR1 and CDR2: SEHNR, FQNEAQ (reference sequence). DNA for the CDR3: TGTGCCAGCAGCTCCCGGCAGGGGTATACCCAGTACTTC. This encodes CASSSRQGYTQYF.

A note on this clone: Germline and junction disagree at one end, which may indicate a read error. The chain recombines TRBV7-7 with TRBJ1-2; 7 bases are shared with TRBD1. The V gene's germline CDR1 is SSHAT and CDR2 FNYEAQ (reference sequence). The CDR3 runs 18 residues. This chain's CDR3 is CASSLEHDSAQGRNGYTF. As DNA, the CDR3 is TGTGCTAGCAGCTTAGAACACGATTCGGCACAGGGGAGGAATGGCTACACCTTC.

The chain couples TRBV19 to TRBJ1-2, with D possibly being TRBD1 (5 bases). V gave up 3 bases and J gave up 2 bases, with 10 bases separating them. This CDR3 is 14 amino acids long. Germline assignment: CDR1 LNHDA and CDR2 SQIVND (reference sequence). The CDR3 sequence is CASSIWGGNYGYTF. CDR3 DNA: TGTGCCAGTAGTATTTGGGGCGGCAACTATGGCTACACCTTC.

The CDR3 region is CASSMRRGSTDTQYF. CDR3 DNA: TGTGCCAGTAGTATGCGGCGGGGGAGCACAGATACGCAGTATTTT. The rearrangement links TRBV19 to TRBJ2-3; the match to TRBD2 covers 7 bases. CDR3 length: 15 amino acids. V gave up 3 bases and J gave up 0 bases; unmatched junction bases: 3. Germline V gene lookup returns CDR1 LNHDA and CDR2 SQIVND (reference sequence).

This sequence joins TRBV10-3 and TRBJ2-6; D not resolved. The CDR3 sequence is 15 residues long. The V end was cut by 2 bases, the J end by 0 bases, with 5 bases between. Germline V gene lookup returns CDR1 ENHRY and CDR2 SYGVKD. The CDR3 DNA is TGTGCCATCAGTGAGACGTCCTCTGGGGCCAACGTCCTGACTTTC. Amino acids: CAISETSSGANVLTF.

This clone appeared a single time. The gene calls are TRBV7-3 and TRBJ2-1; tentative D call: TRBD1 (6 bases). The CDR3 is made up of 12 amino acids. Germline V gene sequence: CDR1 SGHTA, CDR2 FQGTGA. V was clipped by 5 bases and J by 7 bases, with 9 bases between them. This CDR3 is CASSPTGNEQFF. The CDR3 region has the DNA TGTGCCAGCAGCCCCACAGGGAATGAGCAGTTCTTC. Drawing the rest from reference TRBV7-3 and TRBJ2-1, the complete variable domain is GAGVSQTPSNKVTEKGKYVELRCDPISGHTALYWYRQSLGQGPEFLIYFQGTGAADDSGLPNDRFFAVRPEGSVSTLKIQRTERGDSAVYLCASSPTGNEQFFGPGTRLTVL.

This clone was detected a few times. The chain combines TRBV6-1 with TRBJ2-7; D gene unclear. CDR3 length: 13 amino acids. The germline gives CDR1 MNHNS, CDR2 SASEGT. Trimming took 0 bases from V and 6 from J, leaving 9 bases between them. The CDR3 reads CASSEAGQLEQYF. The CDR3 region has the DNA TGTGCCAGCAGTGAAGCCGGGCAGCTCGAGCAGTACTTC.

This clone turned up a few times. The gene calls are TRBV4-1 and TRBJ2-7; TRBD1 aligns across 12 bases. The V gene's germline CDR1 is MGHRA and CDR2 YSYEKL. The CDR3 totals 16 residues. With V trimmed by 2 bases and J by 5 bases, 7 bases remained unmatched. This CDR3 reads CASSQQGQGAPDEQYF. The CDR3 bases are TGCGCCAGCAGCCAACAGGGACAGGGGGCGCCCGACGAGCAGTACTTC.

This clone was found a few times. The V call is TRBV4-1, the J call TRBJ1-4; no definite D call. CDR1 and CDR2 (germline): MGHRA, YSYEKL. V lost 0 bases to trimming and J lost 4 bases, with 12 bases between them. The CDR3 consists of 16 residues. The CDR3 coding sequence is TGCGCCAGCAGCCAAGAGCTCACGGCCCTTAATGAAAAACTGTTTTTT. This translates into CASSQELTALNEKLFF.

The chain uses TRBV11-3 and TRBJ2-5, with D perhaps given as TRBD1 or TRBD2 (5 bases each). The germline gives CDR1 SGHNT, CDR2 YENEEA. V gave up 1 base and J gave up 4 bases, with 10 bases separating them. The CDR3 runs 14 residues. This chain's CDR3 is CASSLGRGVETQYF. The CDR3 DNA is TGTGCCAGCAGCTTAGGGCGAGGGGTAGAGACCCAGTACTTC.

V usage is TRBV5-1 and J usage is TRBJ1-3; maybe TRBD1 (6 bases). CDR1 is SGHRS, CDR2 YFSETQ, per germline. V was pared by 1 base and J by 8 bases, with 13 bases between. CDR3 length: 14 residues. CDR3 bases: TGCGCCAGCAGCTTGCGGGGGGGCCAGGACACCATATATTTT. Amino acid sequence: CASSLRGGQDTIYF.

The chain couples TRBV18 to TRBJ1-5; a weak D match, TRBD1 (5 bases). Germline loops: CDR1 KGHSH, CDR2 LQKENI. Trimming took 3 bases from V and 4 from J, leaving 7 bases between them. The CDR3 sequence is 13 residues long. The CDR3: CASSPDRNQPQHF. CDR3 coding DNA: TGTGCCAGCTCACCTGACAGAAATCAGCCCCAGCATTTT. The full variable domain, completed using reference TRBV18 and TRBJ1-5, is NAGVMQNPRHLVRRRGQEARLRCSPMKGHSHVYWYRQLPEEGLKFMVYLQKENIIDESGMPKERFSAEFPKEGPSILRIQQVVRGDSAAYFCASSPDRNQPQHFGDGTRLSIL.

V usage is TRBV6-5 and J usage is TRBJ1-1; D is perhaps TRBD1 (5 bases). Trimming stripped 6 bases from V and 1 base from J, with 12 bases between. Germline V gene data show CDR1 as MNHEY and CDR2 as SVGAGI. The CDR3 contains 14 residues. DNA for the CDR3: TGTGCCAGCAGGCCCCTTACAGGGAACACTGAAGCTTTCTTT. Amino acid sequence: CASRPLTGNTEAFF.

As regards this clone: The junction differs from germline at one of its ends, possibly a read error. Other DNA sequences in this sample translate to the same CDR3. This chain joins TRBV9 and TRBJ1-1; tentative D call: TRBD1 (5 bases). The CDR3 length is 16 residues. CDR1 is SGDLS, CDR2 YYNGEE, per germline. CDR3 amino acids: CASSVEERGMNTEAFF. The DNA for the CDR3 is TGTGCCAGCAGTGTAGAGGAGAGGGGAATGAACACTGAAGCTTTCTTT.

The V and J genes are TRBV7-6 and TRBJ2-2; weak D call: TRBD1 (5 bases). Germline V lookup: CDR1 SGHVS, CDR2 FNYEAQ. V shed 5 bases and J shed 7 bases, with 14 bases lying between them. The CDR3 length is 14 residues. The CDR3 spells CASSPGAGNGELFF. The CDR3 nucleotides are TGTGCCAGCAGCCCTGGGGCAGGGAACGGGGAGCTGTTTTTT.

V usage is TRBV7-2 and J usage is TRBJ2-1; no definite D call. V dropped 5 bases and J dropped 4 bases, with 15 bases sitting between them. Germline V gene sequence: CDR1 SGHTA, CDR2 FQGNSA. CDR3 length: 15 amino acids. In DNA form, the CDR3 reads TGTGCCAGCAGCCCCTGGCCAGGAACTTACAATGAGCAGTTCTTC. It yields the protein CASSPWPGTYNEQFF.

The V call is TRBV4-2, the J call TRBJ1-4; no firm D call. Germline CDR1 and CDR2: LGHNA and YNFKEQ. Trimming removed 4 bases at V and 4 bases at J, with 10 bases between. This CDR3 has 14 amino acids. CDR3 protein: CASSLRLVNEKLFF. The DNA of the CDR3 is TGTGCCAGCAGCCTTCGGCTGGTTAATGAAAAACTGTTTTTT.

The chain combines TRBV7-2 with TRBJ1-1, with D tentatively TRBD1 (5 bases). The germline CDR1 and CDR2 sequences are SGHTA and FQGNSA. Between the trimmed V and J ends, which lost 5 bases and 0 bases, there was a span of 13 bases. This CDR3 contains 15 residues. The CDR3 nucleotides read TGTGCCAGCAGCATAAGAGAGACAGTGAACACTGAAGCTTTCTTT. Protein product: CASSIRETVNTEAFF.

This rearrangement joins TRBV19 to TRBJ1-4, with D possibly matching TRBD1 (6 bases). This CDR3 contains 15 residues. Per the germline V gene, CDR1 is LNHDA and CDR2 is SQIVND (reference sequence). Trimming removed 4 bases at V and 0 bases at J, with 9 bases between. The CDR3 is CASSRQVATNEKLFF. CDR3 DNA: TGTGCCAGTAGTAGACAGGTAGCAACTAATGAAAAACTGTTTTTT.

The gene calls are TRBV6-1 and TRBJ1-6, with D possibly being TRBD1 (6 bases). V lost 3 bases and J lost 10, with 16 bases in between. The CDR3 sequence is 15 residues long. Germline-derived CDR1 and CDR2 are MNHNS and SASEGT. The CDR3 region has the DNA TGTGCCAGCAGTGACTCGGGCGGGGGCCAGTCACCCCTCCACTTT. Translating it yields CASSDSGGGQSPLHF.

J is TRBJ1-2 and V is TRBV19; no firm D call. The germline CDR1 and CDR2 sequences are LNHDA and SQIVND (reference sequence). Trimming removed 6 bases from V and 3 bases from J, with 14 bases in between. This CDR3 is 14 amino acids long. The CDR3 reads CASRGTGIYYGYTF. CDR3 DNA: TGTGCCAGTAGGGGAACGGGCATTTACTATGGCTACACCTTC.

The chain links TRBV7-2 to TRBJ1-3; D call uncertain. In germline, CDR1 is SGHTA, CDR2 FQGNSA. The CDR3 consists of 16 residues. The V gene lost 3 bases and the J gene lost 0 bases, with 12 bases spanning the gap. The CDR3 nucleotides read TGTGCCAGCAGCTTTGGGAGGTTCAGCTCTGGAAACACCATATATTTT. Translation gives CASSFGRFSSGNTIYF.

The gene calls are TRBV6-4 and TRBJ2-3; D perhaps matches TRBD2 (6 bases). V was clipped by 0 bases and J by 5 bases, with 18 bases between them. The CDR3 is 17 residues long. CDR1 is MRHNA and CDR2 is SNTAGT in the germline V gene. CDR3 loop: CASSDSASGWGVDTQYF. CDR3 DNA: TGTGCCAGCAGTGACTCGGCTTCCGGATGGGGGGTAGATACGCAGTATTTT.

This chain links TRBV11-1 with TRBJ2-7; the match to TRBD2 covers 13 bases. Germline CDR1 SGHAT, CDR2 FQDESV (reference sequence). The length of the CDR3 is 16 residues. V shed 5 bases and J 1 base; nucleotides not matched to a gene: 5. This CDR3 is CASSTGTSGESYEQYF. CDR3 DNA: TGTGCCAGCAGCACCGGGACTAGCGGGGAGTCCTACGAGCAGTACTTC.

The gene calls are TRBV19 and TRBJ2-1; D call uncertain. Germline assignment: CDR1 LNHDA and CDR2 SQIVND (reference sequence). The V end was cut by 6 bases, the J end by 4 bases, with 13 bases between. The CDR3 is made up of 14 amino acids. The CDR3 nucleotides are TGTGCCAGTAGGGATGGGGAATATTACAATGAGCAGTTCTTC. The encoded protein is CASRDGEYYNEQFF.

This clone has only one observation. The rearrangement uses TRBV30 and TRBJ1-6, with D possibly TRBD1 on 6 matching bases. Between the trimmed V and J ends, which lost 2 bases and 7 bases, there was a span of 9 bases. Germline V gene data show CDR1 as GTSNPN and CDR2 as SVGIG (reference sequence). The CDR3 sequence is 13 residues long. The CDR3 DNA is TGTGCCTGGAGTACGGGGGGCAATTCACCCCTCCACTTT. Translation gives CAWSTGGNSPLHF.